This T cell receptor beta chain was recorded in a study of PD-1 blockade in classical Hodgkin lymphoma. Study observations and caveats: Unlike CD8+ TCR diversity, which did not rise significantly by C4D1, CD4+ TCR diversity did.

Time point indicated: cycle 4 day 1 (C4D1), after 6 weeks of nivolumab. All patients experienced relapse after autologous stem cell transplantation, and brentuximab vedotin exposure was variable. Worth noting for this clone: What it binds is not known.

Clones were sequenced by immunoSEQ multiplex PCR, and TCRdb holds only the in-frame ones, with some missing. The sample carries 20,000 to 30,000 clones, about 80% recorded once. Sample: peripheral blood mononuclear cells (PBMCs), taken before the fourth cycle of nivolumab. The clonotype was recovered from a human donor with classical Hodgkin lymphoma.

CDR3 region: CASSTQVTQNTEAFF. The CDR3 DNA sequence: TGTGCCAGCAGCACACAGGTGACTCAGAACACTGAAGCTTTCTTT. The chain carries TRBV27 and TRBJ1-1; possible D gene TRBD1, 5 bases. The CDR3 has 15 amino acids. The ends were cut back, 6 bases at V and 1 base at J, with 15 bases in the middle. Germline CDR1 and CDR2: MNHEY and SMNVEV (reference sequence).